This T cell receptor (beta chain) was sequenced for a study of CD8 T cells in ankylosing spondylitis. Overall study findings and caveats: Certain motif variants had earlier appeared in reactive arthritis synovial fluid and blood. Relatively rare in peripheral blood, disease-linked clones were also CD8+.

With 6 bases clipped from V and 7 bases from J, the junction kept 10 bases outside the gene matches. Germline lookup yields CDR1 MNHEY and CDR2 SMNVEV (reference sequence). This CDR3 has 15 residues. In the case of this clonotype: Antigen: not known.

TCRdb fed the 5' RACE reads into MiXCR, producing one record per CDR3 protein. The table includes 250,000 to 350,000 distinct CDR3 sequences, around 20% detected once. This receptor was identified in a male donor with ankylosing spondylitis or in good health (not recorded which). This chain uses TRBV27 with TRBJ2-1; 9 bases fit TRBD1. The sample taken for sequencing was blood, either unsorted or a sorted T cell fraction (not recorded which). This CDR3 reads CASSPGTGYPNEQFF. The CDR3 region has the DNA TGTGCCAGCAGCCCCGGGACAGGGTATCCGAATGAGCAGTTCTTC.